The clone carrying this TCR beta chain has just a few counts. No antigen is known for it. The junction does not match germline at one end; this may be a read error. Germline values: CDR1 MNHNS, CDR2 SASEGT. CDR3 length: 14 amino acids. The record originates from a study of T-cell memory formation after mild COVID-19. Study observations and caveats: Day 15 to 85 contracting clones showed balanced CD4/CD8; later expanders leaned CD4+. CM and EM subsets held most contracting CD4+ clones; EMRA held CD8+ ones.

TCRdb reprocessed the 5' RACE reads via MiXCR and lists one record per CDR3 protein. The sample carries more than 400,000 distinct CDR3 sequences, over 15% recorded once. The chain employs TRBV6-1 and TRBJ1-1, with D perhaps matching TRBD1 (6 bases). Specimen: PBMCs or a T cell subset sorted from them (not recorded which). The source of this sequence is an adult woman who had mild COVID-19 (a few samples of this study predate the infection). Cell type and time point are not known. The CDR3 coding sequence is TGTGCCAGCATTGAACAGGGAAGCAGCACTGAAGCTTTCTTT. It translates to CASIEQGSSTEAFF.